These 20 T cell receptor beta chains originate from one sample sequenced in a study of blood T cell repertoires in COVID-19. Clones were sequenced by immunoSEQ multiplex PCR, and TCRdb holds only the in-frame ones, with some missing. The sample contains about 220,000 clones, around 81% of which appear only once. The sample comprised peripheral blood. The source is a human donor in a cohort sampled during active COVID-19.

This clone was counted a single time. The chain joins TRBV5-4 to TRBJ2-3, with a possible D match to TRBD2 (5 bases). Germline CDR1 reads SGHNT; CDR2 reads YYREEE (reference sequence). V shed 3 bases and J shed 3 bases, with 14 bases lying between them. The CDR3 covers 15 residues. As DNA, the CDR3 is TGTGCCAGCAGCTCCGGGCCCAGCGGTACAGATACGCAGTATTTT. This encodes CASSSGPSGTDTQYF.

V and J are TRBV7-6 and TRBJ1-2; the D is unclear. The V gene's germline CDR1 is SGHVS and CDR2 FNYEAQ. Trimming shortened V by 1 base and J by 7 bases, and 10 bases separated the two germline ends. This CDR3 has 13 residues. The CDR3 spells CASSLGLEFGYTF. The CDR3 bases are TGTGCCAGCAGCTTAGGACTGGAATTTGGCTACACCTTC.

This clone was found a few times. J is TRBJ1-2 and V is TRBV9, with TRBD1 matching over 12 bases. V shed 4 bases, J shed 3 bases, and the junction held 10 bases outside the gene matches. The CDR3 has 17 residues. Germline-derived CDR1 and CDR2 are SGDLS and YYNGEE. CDR3 protein: CASSIRDRGREDYGYTF. CDR3 DNA: TGTGCCAGCAGCATCCGGGACAGGGGGCGCGAGGACTATGGCTACACCTTC. The whole variable domain, filled in from reference TRBV9 and TRBJ1-2, reads DSGVTQTPKHLITATGQRVTLRCSPRSGDLSVYWYQQSLDQGLQFLIQYYNGEERAKGNILERFSAQQFPDLHSELNLSSLELGDSALYFCASSIRDRGREDYGYTFGSGTRLTVV.

J is TRBJ2-5 and V is TRBV28; 8 bases line up with TRBD1. The CDR3 consists of 17 residues. The V gene end was trimmed by 7 bases and the J gene end by 2 bases; junction bases not matched to a gene: 15. CDR1 and CDR2 from the germline V gene are MDHEN and SYDVKM. CDR3 nucleotide sequence: TGTGCCAGCAAGCTCCGACAGGGGCTACAGTTACAAGAGACCCAGTACTTC. Translated: CASKLRQGLQLQETQYF.

This CDR3 reads CASSQVLADTDTQYF. DNA of the CDR3: TGTGCCAGCAGCCAAGTTCTAGCGGACACAGATACGCAGTATTTT. This chain connects TRBV3-1 (or the pseudogene TRBV3-2) to TRBJ2-3; TRBD2 agrees at 7 bases. The CDR3 extends over 15 amino acids. Germline CDR1 is LGHDT and CDR2 is YNNKEL (reference sequence). Trimming removed 1 base from V and 2 bases from J; junction bases left unmatched: 3.

This sequence joins TRBV20-1 and TRBJ1-1, with 11 bases aligning to TRBD1. The CDR3 has 11 residues. Germline assignment: CDR1 DFQATT and CDR2 SNEGSKA (reference sequence). The CDR3 DNA reads as TGCGCTGGGACAGGGGGCACTGAAGCTTTCTTT. This codes for CAGTGGTEAFF.

The V gene is TRBV5-1, the J gene TRBJ2-7; 13 positions agree with TRBD2. With V trimmed by 1 base and J by 6 bases, 1 base remained unmatched. The germline gives CDR1 SGHRS, CDR2 YFSETQ. The CDR3 runs to 14 residues. In DNA form, the CDR3 reads TGCGCCAGCAGCTTGACTAGCGGGAGGGCCGAGCAGTACTTC. Translating it yields CASSLTSGRAEQYF.

The genes are TRBV7-9 and TRBJ1-4, with a weak D call TRBD1 (5 bases). CDR3 length: 14 residues. Germline values: CDR1 SEHNR, CDR2 FQNEAQ (reference sequence). With 1 base removed from V and 6 bases from J, the gap between germline ends came to 9 bases. This CDR3 reads CASSLGGADEKLFF. The CDR3 coding sequence is TGTGCCAGCAGCTTAGGGGGCGCAGATGAAAAACTGTTTTTT.

In its sample, this clone was seen once. The chain uses TRBV7-8 and TRBJ1-4; D is ambiguous. Deletions cut 0 bases from V and 0 bases from J, with 5 bases between. Germline loops: CDR1 SGHVS, CDR2 FQNEAQ. The CDR3 has 15 residues. CDR3 coding DNA: TGTGCCAGCAGCTTAGCGCCGGCAACTAATGAAAAACTGTTTTTT. Its protein product is CASSLAPATNEKLFF.

CDR3 in DNA: TGTGCCAGCAGTTACGAGTTAGGGGGCAGACAGCCCCAGCATTTT. As protein: CASSYELGGRQPQHF. The chain couples TRBV6-2 or TRBV6-3 to TRBJ1-5, with TRBD1 matching 7 bases. Trimming cost V 2 bases and J 7 bases; bases outside gene matches: 8. The CDR3 has 15 amino acids. Per germline, CDR1 MNHEY and CDR2 SVGEGT.

This clone was counted many times. J is TRBJ2-2 and V is TRBV7-2; D might be TRBD2 (6 bases). Trimming removed 2 bases at V and 5 bases at J, with 12 bases between. Germline V CDR1 and CDR2: SGHTA, FQGNSA. The CDR3 runs to 15 residues. CDR3 bases: TGTGCCAGCAGCTTACAGGCGGGACGGACCGGGGAGCTGTTTTTT. This encodes CASSLQAGRTGELFF.

The J gene is TRBJ2-1, the V gene TRBV4-2, with no clear D. CDR3 length: 14 amino acids. The germline V gene has CDR1 LGHNA and CDR2 YNFKEQ. Trimming left V 6 bases short and J 0 bases short, with 9 bases between. The CDR3 DNA sequence: TGTGCCAGCAGTCGCGCTAGCTCCTACAATGAGCAGTTCTTC. It yields the protein CASSRASSYNEQFF.

This rearrangement joins TRBV9 to TRBJ1-5; D unresolved. The germline CDR1 and CDR2 sequences are SGDLS and YYNGEE. This CDR3 is 14 amino acids long. The germline V and J ends were trimmed by 3 bases and 3 bases, with 10 bases remaining between them. CDR3 nucleotides: TGTGCCAGCAGCGAGAAGTCACTCAATCAGCCCCAGCATTTT. This sequence encodes CASSEKSLNQPQHF.

The CDR3 DNA is TGTGCCAGCAGTTTACGACTAGGGAACTACAATGAGCAGTTCTTC. Translated: CASSLRLGNYNEQFF. V usage is TRBV27 and J usage is TRBJ2-1, with D possibly being TRBD2 (6 bases). Germline loops: CDR1 MNHEY, CDR2 SMNVEV (reference sequence). The CDR3 has 15 residues. The germline V and J ends were trimmed by 2 bases and 3 bases, with 11 bases remaining between them.

This clone was picked up a small number of times. The chain carries TRBV5-1 and TRBJ2-7, with TRBD2 as a possible D gene (6 bases). V was clipped by 4 bases and J by 3 bases, with 14 bases between them. The CDR3 sequence is 14 residues long. Germline V gene lookup returns CDR1 SGHRS and CDR2 YFSETQ. CDR3 amino acids: CASSLPGLIYEQYF. The CDR3 DNA sequence: TGCGCCAGCAGCCTACCGGGACTTATCTACGAGCAGTACTTC.

V usage is TRBV30 and J usage is TRBJ2-5; D is perhaps TRBD2 (7 bases). The CDR3 is made up of 16 amino acids. The V end was cut by 3 bases, the J end by 5 bases, with 22 bases between. The germline V gene has CDR1 GTSNPN and CDR2 SVGIG (reference sequence). CDR3 in DNA: TGTGCCTGGAGGCGGGGGCCGAATGCCTTCGTCGAGACCCAGTACTTC. It specifies CAWRRGPNAFVETQYF.

In its sample, this clone was seen a few times. This chain joins TRBV7-9 and TRBJ1-4; the D gene is possibly TRBD1 (6 bases). Trimming left V 4 bases short and J 1 base short, with 10 bases between. The germline CDR1 and CDR2 sequences are SEHNR and FQNEAQ (reference sequence). The CDR3 has 15 residues. In DNA form, the CDR3 reads TGTGCCAGCAGCTCCCCGACAGGAACTAATGAAAAACTGTTTTTT. Its protein product is CASSSPTGTNEKLFF.

This chain connects TRBV5-1 to TRBJ1-1; D remains ambiguous. V was trimmed by 0 bases and J by 3 bases, leaving 15 bases between them. In germline, CDR1 is SGHRS, CDR2 YFSETQ. The CDR3 covers 16 residues. CDR3 protein: CASSLVAPHGYTEAFF. CDR3 nucleotide sequence: TGCGCCAGCAGCTTGGTGGCCCCTCACGGGTACACTGAAGCTTTCTTT.

This chain uses TRBV28 with TRBJ2-5, with 11 bases lining up with TRBD2. Looked up from germline, CDR1 is MDHEN and CDR2 is SYDVKM. The V segment lost 4 bases and the J segment 2 bases; nucleotides outside the gene matches: 3. CDR3 length: 15 residues. This CDR3 is CASSSASGGQETQYF. The CDR3 region has the DNA TGTGCCAGCAGTTCTGCTAGCGGGGGGCAAGAGACCCAGTACTTC.

The gene calls are TRBV5-4 and TRBJ1-2; 7 bases match TRBD1. The germline V gene has CDR1 SGHNT and CDR2 YYREEE (reference sequence). The CDR3 spans 15 residues. After removal of 0 bases from V and 2 bases from J, the junction contained 4 bases not matched to a gene. As DNA, the CDR3 is TGTGCCAGCAGCTTGGATCCGGGACAGAACTATGGCTACACCTTC. It specifies CASSLDPGQNYGYTF.